The 27 T cell receptor beta chains below come from one sample, sequenced in a study of blood T cells in healthy people across ages. The use of a sample-barcoded 5' primer and a J-beta primer mix characterized a second PCR of about 6 to 12 cycles. One entry per CDR3 protein, called by TCRdb with MiXCR from the 5' RACE reads. This table holds about 1 million distinct CDR3 sequences, 40% to 55% found once. Source material: blood. These receptors came from a woman aged 60-70 years in good health.

This sequence joins TRBV20-1 and TRBJ1-5; D is ambiguous. The CDR3 has 13 residues. Germline V gene lookup returns CDR1 DFQATT and CDR2 SNEGSKA (reference sequence). V was trimmed by 6 bases and J by 6 bases, leaving 15 bases between them. CDR3: CSAKAALSQPQHF. CDR3 DNA sequence: TGCAGTGCCAAAGCGGCCCTTTCTCAGCCCCAGCATTTT.

The V gene is TRBV20-1, the J gene TRBJ2-1; D remains unclear. CDR3 length: 13 amino acids. V was pared by 6 bases and J by 3 bases, with 12 bases between. Germline CDR1 and CDR2: DFQATT and SNEGSKA (reference sequence). CDR3 region: CSAGLLSYNEQFF. CDR3 nucleotide sequence: TGCAGTGCGGGTTTGTTGAGCTACAATGAGCAGTTCTTC.

This clonotype occurred many times. The chain uses TRBV4-2 and TRBJ2-5, with a possible D match to TRBD1 (7 bases). The CDR3 is made up of 14 amino acids. CDR1 is LGHNA, CDR2 YNFKEQ, per germline. Trimming took off 1 base at V and 6 bases at J, with 12 bases between the two ends. The CDR3 DNA reads TGTGCCAGCAGCCAAGGCGGGACAGAACAGACCCAGTACTTC. It yields the protein CASSQGGTEQTQYF.

This clonotype was counted between two and nine times. The chain carries TRBV5-1 and TRBJ2-2, with a weak D call TRBD2 (5 bases). The germline V and J ends were trimmed by 4 bases and 2 bases, with 9 bases remaining between them. CDR3 length: 14 amino acids. Germline CDR1 and CDR2: SGHRS and YFSETQ. CDR3 sequence: CASSADLNTGELFF. The CDR3 DNA is TGCGCCAGCAGCGCGGACTTAAACACCGGGGAGCTGTTTTTT.

This clonotype turned up a few times. The chain combines TRBV11-2 with TRBJ2-7; TRBD2 agrees at 9 bases. The J segment lost 5 bases and the V segment lost 2 bases, leaving 1 base of the junction unmatched. The CDR3 contains 13 residues. Germline lookup yields CDR1 SGHAT and CDR2 FQNNGV. The CDR3 DNA sequence: TGTGCCAGCAGCTTAAGGACTAGCGACGAGCAGTACTTC. It is translated as CASSLRTSDEQYF.

The chain recombines TRBV2 with TRBJ1-5, with D possibly being TRBD1 (6 bases). Trimming pared 7 bases from V and 1 base from J, leaving 11 bases between. The CDR3 contains 14 residues. The germline V gene has CDR1 SNHLY and CDR2 FYNNEI. The DNA of the CDR3 is TGTGCCAGCAAAACAGGGTGGAGCAATCAGCCCCAGCATTTT. Translating gives CASKTGWSNQPQHF.

This rearrangement joins TRBV28 to TRBJ2-4, with no clear D. The end of the DNA is better explained by TRBJ2-5, so the J call may be wrong. The CDR3 has 20 residues. From germline, CDR1 is MDHEN and CDR2 SYDVKM. CDR3 protein: CASSLTLPTESTEIKETQYF. DNA of the CDR3: TGTGCCAGCAGTTTAACTCTCCCAACCGAAAGTACAGAAATCAAAGAGACCCAGTACTTC.

V and J are TRBV5-6 and TRBJ2-3; a weak D match, TRBD2 (5 bases). The CDR3 loop spans 14 amino acids. Trimming cost V 2 bases and J 5 bases, with 12 bases left between them. The germline V gene encodes CDR1 SGHDT and CDR2 YYEEEE. The CDR3 DNA follows: TGTGCCAGCAGCTTTCGAGGGTCGGGAGATACGCAGTATTTT. Translating gives CASSFRGSGDTQYF. The complete variable domain, with remaining parts taken from reference TRBV5-6 and TRBJ2-3, reads DAGVTQSPTHLIKTRGQQVTLRCSPKSGHDTVSWYQQALGQGPQFIFQYYEEEERQRGNFPDRFSGHQFPNYSSELNVNALLLGDSALYLCASSFRGSGDTQYFGPGTRLTVL.

This clonotype was recorded a few times. This chain connects TRBV5-1 to TRBJ2-3; maybe TRBD1 (6 bases). V shed 4 bases and J shed 0 bases, with 15 bases lying between them. Germline CDR1 and CDR2: SGHRS and YFSETQ. The CDR3 is made up of 16 amino acids. The CDR3 sequence: CASSPGTTTSTDTQYF. CDR3 DNA sequence: TGCGCCAGCAGCCCCGGGACAACGACTAGCACAGATACGCAGTATTTT.

This clonotype turned up a few times. The chain combines TRBV10-3 with TRBJ1-2; 7 bases match TRBD1. Germline CDR1 and CDR2: ENHRY and SYGVKD. Trimming took 6 bases from V and 3 from J; bases not matched to a gene: 10. The CDR3 has 15 amino acids. The CDR3: CAISLGRGTDYGYTF. DNA of the CDR3: TGTGCCATCAGCCTCGGAAGGGGGACAGACTATGGCTACACCTTC.

The chain links TRBV7-2 to TRBJ1-4; 8 bases fit TRBD1. Germline CDR1 is SGHTA and CDR2 is FQGNSA. J gave up 7 bases and V 1 base, and 8 bases lay outside the gene matches. The length of the CDR3 is 16 residues. The CDR3 protein is CASSLVPGGGGEKLFF. The CDR3 DNA follows: TGTGCCAGCAGCTTAGTTCCAGGGGGCGGGGGTGAAAAACTGTTTTTT. Using reference TRBV7-2 and TRBJ1-4 for the parts outside the CDR3, the full variable domain is GAGVSQSPSNKVTEKGKDVELRCDPISGHTALYWYRQSLGQGLEFLIYFQGNSAPDKSGLPSDRFSAERTGGSVSTLTIQRTQQEDSAVYLCASSLVPGGGGEKLFFGSGTQLSVL.

The chain links TRBV20-1 to TRBJ2-7, with D perhaps assigned TRBD1 or TRBD2 (6 bases each). V lost 5 bases and J lost 5, with 16 bases in between. The CDR3 is 13 amino acids. Germline V lookup: CDR1 DFQATT, CDR2 SNEGSKA (reference sequence). The CDR3 sequence: CSAPDTGRNEQYF. DNA for the CDR3: TGCAGTGCTCCAGACACAGGGAGGAACGAGCAGTACTTC.

The genes are TRBV20-1 and TRBJ2-5, with a possible D match to TRBD2 (5 bases). The DNA end is more similar to TRBJ2-7, so the J call may be wrong. The CDR3 sequence is 19 residues long. Germline V gives CDR1 DFQATT, CDR2 SNEGSKA (reference sequence). CDR3 loop: CSARTFWSLITETTYEQYF. The CDR3 nucleotides read TGCAGTGCACGAACTTTTTGGTCTCTTATCACAGAGACTACATACGAGCAGTACTTC.

This sequence joins TRBV9 and TRBJ2-5; D is ambiguous. Trimming stripped 3 bases from V and 11 bases from J, with 23 bases between. The germline V gene has CDR1 SGDLS and CDR2 YYNGEE. The CDR3 runs 15 residues. The CDR3 is CASSAYQSTGNEQYF. CDR3 nucleotides: TGTGCCAGCAGCGCTTACCAGTCAACTGGGAATGAGCAGTACTTC.

The V gene is TRBV12-3 or TRBV12-4, the J gene TRBJ2-2; D remains unclear. The CDR3 contains 11 residues. Trimming pared 3 bases from V and 6 bases from J, leaving 2 bases between. The CDR3 nucleotides read TGTGCCAGCAGTTTCGCCGGGGAGCTGTTTTTT. It specifies CASSFAGELFF.

A few counts support this clonotype. V gene TRBV29-1 combines with J gene TRBJ1-1; D is perhaps TRBD1 (5 bases). The CDR3 is 13 residues long. With 7 bases removed from V and 0 bases from J, the gap between germline ends came to 12 bases. The germline V gene encodes CDR1 SQVTM and CDR2 ANQGSEA. The CDR3 sequence is CSGKQVMNTEAFF. CDR3 in DNA: TGCAGCGGAAAACAGGTTATGAACACTGAAGCTTTCTTT.

This clonotype has only a few counts. The chain joins TRBV5-1 to TRBJ2-3; D remains ambiguous. The CDR3 length is 13 residues. Germline-derived CDR1 and CDR2 are SGHRS and YFSETQ. The V and J ends lost 3 bases and 4 bases respectively, with 9 bases between them. The CDR3, as DNA: TGCGCCAGCAGCTCCCCCGTGTCAGATACGCAGTATTTT. Encoded protein: CASSSPVSDTQYF.

The V call is TRBV3-1, the J call TRBJ2-7; 10 bases match TRBD1. The CDR3 covers 17 residues. With 9 bases clipped from V and 4 bases from J, the junction kept 18 bases outside the gene matches. The V gene's germline CDR1 is LGHDT and CDR2 YNNKEL (reference sequence). The CDR3 protein is CASGGPDRGHTAYEQYF. In nucleotides, the CDR3 is TGTGCCAGTGGGGGGCCCGACAGGGGGCACACCGCGTACGAGCAGTACTTC.

The rearrangement links TRBV20-1 to TRBJ1-6, with TRBD1 matching over 7 bases. The CDR3 loop spans 15 amino acids. After removal of 3 bases from V and 6 bases from J, the junction contained 8 bases not matched to a gene. The germline V gene has CDR1 DFQATT and CDR2 SNEGSKA (reference sequence). The CDR3 bases are TGCAGTGCTAGGCGGCAGGGGGACCCTAATTCACCCCTCCACTTT. This codes for CSARRQGDPNSPLHF.

The chain uses TRBV18 and TRBJ2-5; a weak D match, TRBD2 (5 bases). This CDR3 has 15 amino acids. Trimming pared 6 bases from V and 4 bases from J, leaving 18 bases between. Looked up from germline, CDR1 is KGHSH and CDR2 is LQKENI. The CDR3 bases are TGTGCCAGCTCCGACCTGGGAGTAAGCGGAGAGACCCAGTACTTC. Translated: CASSDLGVSGETQYF.

The chain uses TRBV2 and TRBJ2-1, with 9 nucleotides matching TRBD2. The CDR3 loop spans 15 amino acids. V shed 3 bases, J shed 7 bases, and the junction held 7 bases outside the gene matches. Germline CDR1 is SNHLY and CDR2 is FYNNEI. The CDR3 here is CASSDRGRARNEQFF. In DNA, the CDR3 is TGTGCCAGCAGTGATCGCGGGAGGGCCCGAAATGAGCAGTTCTTC.

In its sample, this clonotype was seen a few times. This may be a read error: a much more frequent sequence differs by one nucleotide. This rearrangement joins TRBV11-3 to TRBJ2-3; D is possibly TRBD1 or TRBD2 (5 bases each). Trimming pared 5 bases from V and 1 base from J, leaving 7 bases between. Germline V gene sequence: CDR1 SGHNT, CDR2 YENEEA. CDR3 length equals 13 residues. The CDR3 nucleotides read TGTGCCAGCAGCCGGGACGGCACAGATACGCAGTATTTT. Protein sequence: CASSRDGTDTQYF.

This clonotype was seen only a few times. V is TRBV20-1 and J is TRBJ2-4; unclear D gene. Trimming stripped 4 bases from V and 9 bases from J, with 10 bases between. This CDR3 is 11 amino acids long. CDR1 and CDR2 from the germline V gene are DFQATT and SNEGSKA (reference sequence). The CDR3 region is CSATAKSIQYF. CDR3 nucleotides: TGCAGTGCTACAGCGAAGAGCATTCAGTACTTC.

The rearrangement links TRBV9 to TRBJ1-2; D not certain. This CDR3 spans 15 amino acids. Per the germline V gene, CDR1 is SGDLS and CDR2 is YYNGEE. Trimming pared 3 bases from V and 7 bases from J, leaving 19 bases between. CDR3 amino acids: CASSGPYSPEGGYTF. In nucleotides, the CDR3 is TGTGCCAGCAGCGGCCCGTACTCGCCAGAGGGTGGCTACACCTTC.

The chain uses TRBV10-3 and TRBJ2-1; D tentatively reads TRBD1 or TRBD2 (5 bases each). Germline values: CDR1 ENHRY, CDR2 SYGVKD. CDR3 length: 12 amino acids. V dropped 2 bases and J dropped 10 bases, with 9 bases sitting between them. This CDR3 reads CAISEQGREQFF. The CDR3 DNA is TGTGCCATCAGTGAGCAGGGACGGGAGCAGTTCTTC.

The sample holds many counts of this clonotype. V usage is TRBV9 and J usage is TRBJ2-1; 9 bases are a match to TRBD1. Germline lookup yields CDR1 SGDLS and CDR2 YYNGEE. CDR3 length equals 17 residues. Trimming at V came to 3 bases and at J to 8 bases, leaving 15 bases not matched to a gene. The CDR3 DNA reads TGTGCCAGCAGCGCCAACCCCGGGACAGGGAAAAATGATGAGCAGTTCTTC. The encoded protein is CASSANPGTGKNDEQFF.

V and J are TRBV20-1 and TRBJ2-7; D ambiguous. The length of the CDR3 is 12 residues. Germline V gives CDR1 DFQATT, CDR2 SNEGSKA (reference sequence). The DNA of the CDR3 is TGCAGCGGGTCGAACAGCCCCTACGAGCAGTACTTC. Translating gives CSGSNSPYEQYF.